The 27 T cell receptor beta chains given below trace back to one sample, sequenced in a study of shared clonotypes between healthy human individuals. TCRdb keeps only in-frame clones here, not all; method: immunoSEQ multiplex PCR. The repertoire consists of some 1,100,000 clones, with 75% to 85% occurring once and the leading ten covering approximately 0.52%. Sequences were obtained from memory CD4+ T cells from PBMCs. Subset specified: CD45RA-negative fraction. The source of these receptors is a man in his late teens or twenties in good health. Some clones in this sample may be carry-over from other donors' samples.

The rearrangement links TRBV11-2 to TRBJ1-2, with D tentatively TRBD1 (6 bases). In germline, CDR1 is SGHAT, CDR2 FQNNGV. V was pared by 0 bases and J by 0 bases, with 11 bases between. The CDR3 has 16 amino acids. CDR3 residues: CASSLDGGKPNYGYTF. In DNA form, the CDR3 reads TGTGCCAGCAGCTTAGATGGGGGCAAACCTAACTATGGCTACACCTTC. Complete variable domain (other parts from reference TRBV11-2 and TRBJ1-2): EAGVAQSPRYKIIEKRQSVAFWCNPISGHATLYWYQQILGQGPKLLIQFQNNGVVDDSQLPKDRFSAERLKGVDSTLKIQPAKLEDSAVYLCASSLDGGKPNYGYTFGSGTRLTVV.

This chain joins TRBV7-9 and TRBJ1-4, with TRBD1 matching over 11 bases. In germline, CDR1 is SEHNR, CDR2 FQNEAQ (reference sequence). CDR3 length equals 15 residues. V dropped 5 bases and J dropped 5; count of bases not matched to a gene: 4. CDR3 in amino acids: CASSPGTGGNEKLFF. As DNA, the CDR3 is TGTGCCAGCAGCCCCGGGACAGGGGGAAATGAAAAACTGTTTTTT.

In this sample, this clone turned up many times. V gene TRBV9 combines with J gene TRBJ1-3, with D tentatively TRBD1 (5 bases). Deletions cut 0 bases from V and 5 bases from J, with 9 bases between. CDR3 length: 14 amino acids. The germline CDR1 and CDR2 sequences are SGDLS and YYNGEE. The CDR3 coding sequence is TGTGCCAGCAGCGTAGAGGACACCCGAAACACCATATATTTT. It codes for CASSVEDTRNTIYF.

V is TRBV28 and J is TRBJ2-3; 12 bases fit TRBD2. V trimming: 7 bases; J trimming: 4 bases; junction bases outside the gene matches: 6. There are 15 residues in the CDR3. CDR1 is MDHEN, CDR2 SYDVKM, per germline. CDR3 region: CASTTSGRWADTQYF. CDR3 coding DNA: TGTGCCAGCACCACTAGCGGGAGGTGGGCAGATACGCAGTATTTT.

The chain recombines TRBV10-2 with TRBJ2-2; D possibly uses TRBD1 or TRBD2 (5 bases each). Germline loops: CDR1 WSHSY, CDR2 SAAADI. Trimming took off 2 bases at V and 4 bases at J, with 14 bases between the two ends. The CDR3 consists of 16 residues. The CDR3: CASSEPSGGATGELFF. CDR3 sequence (DNA): TGCGCCAGCAGTGAGCCGAGCGGTGGGGCCACCGGGGAGCTGTTTTTT.

This clone has a handful of counts. The rearrangement uses TRBV6-5 and TRBJ2-2, with TRBD1 as a possible D gene (5 bases). V was clipped by 5 bases and J by 3 bases, with 10 bases between them. Germline V gene data show CDR1 as MNHEY and CDR2 as SVGAGI. The CDR3 covers 14 residues. CDR3 region: CASSPRQYTGELFF. DNA for the CDR3: TGTGCCAGCAGTCCCCGACAGTACACCGGGGAGCTGTTTTTT.

This clone was seen only once. This chain links TRBV29-1 with TRBJ2-2; D is perhaps TRBD1 (5 bases). The CDR3 extends over 15 amino acids. The V gene's germline CDR1 is SQVTM and CDR2 ANQGSEA. V shed 2 bases and J shed 1 base, with 11 bases lying between them. This chain's CDR3 is CSVEISRVNTGELFF. The DNA for the CDR3 is TGCAGCGTTGAAATCTCCAGGGTGAACACCGGGGAGCTGTTTTTT.

V and J are TRBV19 and TRBJ2-3; D possibly corresponds to TRBD1 (5 bases). Trimming removed 5 bases at V and 2 bases at J, with 11 bases between. Germline values: CDR1 LNHDA, CDR2 SQIVND (reference sequence). The CDR3 loop spans 14 amino acids. CDR3 in DNA: TGTGCCAGTAGTGGCAGGGTACTCACAGATACGCAGTATTTT. Protein product: CASSGRVLTDTQYF. Drawing the rest from reference TRBV19 and TRBJ2-3, the complete variable domain is DGGITQSPKYLFRKEGQNVTLSCEQNLNHDAMYWYRQDPGQGLRLIYYSQIVNDFQKGDIAEGYSVSREKKESFPLTVTSAQKNPTAFYLCASSGRVLTDTQYFGPGTRLTVL.

This chain connects TRBV7-2 to TRBJ1-1, with unresolved D. Germline-derived CDR1 and CDR2 are SGHTA and FQGNSA. Trimming removed 1 base from V and 1 base from J, with 10 bases in between. CDR3 length: 15 residues. The CDR3 sequence is CASSLEVNKNTEAFF. The CDR3 DNA reads as TGTGCCAGCAGCTTAGAAGTGAACAAGAACACTGAAGCTTTCTTT. The entire variable domain, with the rest obtained from reference TRBV7-2 and TRBJ1-1, is as follows: GAGVSQSPSNKVTEKGKDVELRCDPISGHTALYWYRQSLGQGLEFLIYFQGNSAPDKSGLPSDRFSAERTGGSVSTLTIQRTQQEDSAVYLCASSLEVNKNTEAFFGQGTRLTVV.

In this sample, this clone turned up a few times. This chain connects TRBV5-3 to TRBJ2-1, with TRBD2 identical over 9 bases. TRBV5-3 is identified as an open reading frame with a role that is uncertain. The J segment lost 9 bases and the V segment lost 4 bases, leaving 23 bases of the junction unmatched. The CDR3 totals 19 residues. CDR3: CARSLLGSTSGPGKGEQFF. In nucleotides, the CDR3 is TGTGCCAGAAGCCTCCTCGGGTCGACTAGCGGACCCGGGAAGGGTGAGCAGTTCTTC.

The gene calls are TRBV28 and TRBJ1-2, with D possibly being TRBD1 (5 bases). Deletions cut 3 bases from V and 2 bases from J, with 13 bases between. CDR3 length: 15 residues. Germline CDR1 reads MDHEN; CDR2 reads SYDVKM. The CDR3 loop reads CASSFARGMNYGYTF. The CDR3, as DNA: TGTGCCAGCAGTTTCGCGAGGGGAATGAACTATGGCTACACCTTC.

A remark on this clone: The sample has other DNA sequences that encode this CDR3 too. V gene TRBV7-9 combines with J gene TRBJ1-5; 8 nucleotides agree with TRBD1. The germline gives CDR1 SEHNR, CDR2 FQNEAQ (reference sequence). V dropped 5 bases and J dropped 5; count of bases not matched to a gene: 5. The CDR3 consists of 14 residues. The CDR3, as DNA: TGTGCCAGCAGCCTCGGACAGGGCCATCAGCCCCAGCATTTT. Protein sequence: CASSLGQGHQPQHF.

This clone was seen once. The CDR3 coding sequence is TGTGCCAGCAGCCAATCCACGGGACTAGTTGGCAATGAGCAGTTCTTC. This encodes CASSQSTGLVGNEQFF. This chain joins TRBV7-9 and TRBJ2-1, with 8 positions matching TRBD2. The CDR3 is made up of 16 amino acids. The germline gives CDR1 SEHNR, CDR2 FQNEAQ (reference sequence). V dropped 5 bases and J dropped 6; count of bases not matched to a gene: 12. Full variable domain (remainder filled in from reference TRBV7-9 and TRBJ2-1): DTGVSQNPRHKITKRGQNVTFRCDPISEHNRLYWYRQTLGQGPEFLTYFQNEAQLEKSRLLSDRFSAERPKGSFSTLEIQRTEQGDSAMYLCASSQSTGLVGNEQFFGPGTRLTVL.

The chain employs TRBV27 and TRBJ2-7; TRBD1 is a possible D gene (7 bases). In germline, CDR1 is MNHEY, CDR2 SMNVEV (reference sequence). CDR3 length: 15 residues. Trimming left V 3 bases short and J 0 bases short, with 12 bases between. CDR3 sequence (DNA): TGTGCCAGCAGTTTGGCGGGACAGAGCTCCTACGAGCAGTACTTC. Protein: CASSLAGQSSYEQYF.

V is TRBV6-1 and J is TRBJ2-7; D is undetermined. Germline-derived CDR1 and CDR2 are MNHNS and SASEGT. V was shortened by 8 bases and J by 6 bases, with 17 bases between the two germline ends. The CDR3 sequence is 13 residues long. CDR3 region: CASSPQLALEQYF. CDR3 DNA sequence: TGTGCCAGCTCCCCCCAACTCGCTCTCGAGCAGTACTTC.

The J gene is TRBJ1-2, the V gene TRBV5-6; D gene ambiguous. V was shortened by 0 bases and J by 8 bases, with 11 bases between the two germline ends. Germline CDR1 SGHDT, CDR2 YYEEEE. The CDR3 extends over 13 amino acids. The CDR3 spells CASSLGGSGGYTF. The CDR3 DNA reads TGTGCCAGCAGCTTGGGGGGATCCGGCGGCTACACCTTC. Drawing the rest from reference TRBV5-6 and TRBJ1-2, the complete variable domain is DAGVTQSPTHLIKTRGQQVTLRCSPKSGHDTVSWYQQALGQGPQFIFQYYEEEERQRGNFPDRFSGHQFPNYSSELNVNALLLGDSALYLCASSLGGSGGYTFGSGTRLTVV.

This clone was seen only once. The chain uses TRBV5-1 and TRBJ2-7, with TRBD2 as a possible D gene (6 bases). The CDR3 is 14 amino acids. Trimming shortened V by 0 bases and J by 3 bases, and 10 bases separated the two germline ends. Germline-derived CDR1 and CDR2 are SGHRS and YFSETQ. CDR3 amino acids: CASSLEGLGYEQYF. The CDR3 DNA follows: TGCGCCAGCAGCTTGGAGGGACTCGGCTACGAGCAGTACTTC.

This clone was counted a single time. The rearrangement joins TRBV7-3 to TRBJ1-1; D not certain. Germline V lookup: CDR1 SGHTA, CDR2 FQGTGA. This CDR3 has 13 amino acids. Deletions cut 2 bases from V and 2 bases from J, with 6 bases between. This CDR3 is CASSLLGNTEAFF. The CDR3 nucleotides read TGTGCCAGCAGCTTATTGGGTAACACTGAAGCTTTCTTT.

This clone was detected only once. This chain joins TRBV27 and TRBJ1-5; D gene ambiguous. Looked up from germline, CDR1 is MNHEY and CDR2 is SMNVEV (reference sequence). The CDR3 length is 13 residues. The V end was cut by 2 bases, the J end by 4 bases, with 6 bases between. In DNA, the CDR3 is TGTGCCAGCAGTTTAAAAGATAATCAGCCCCAGCATTTT. It specifies CASSLKDNQPQHF.

The chain's CDR3 is CASSSGLLAGVTEAFF. Here the CDR3 DNA reads TGCGCCAGCAGCTCCGGACTCCTAGCAGGGGTCACTGAAGCTTTCTTT. The chain joins TRBV5-1 to TRBJ1-1; D perhaps matches TRBD1 (6 bases). Germline CDR1 reads SGHRS; CDR2 reads YFSETQ. The CDR3 loop spans 16 amino acids. The ends were cut back, 3 bases at V and 4 bases at J, with 19 bases in the middle.

This clone was detected once. The genes are TRBV2 and TRBJ1-1; 7 positions match TRBD1. The CDR3 is 15 residues long. The germline V gene has CDR1 SNHLY and CDR2 FYNNEI. The trim removed 5 bases at V and 5 bases at J, leaving 11 bases unmatched. CDR3 protein: CASSPGGVARTEAFF. The CDR3 nucleotides read TGTGCCAGCAGTCCAGGGGGGGTAGCACGAACTGAAGCTTTCTTT. The whole variable domain, filled in from reference TRBV2 and TRBJ1-1, reads EPEVTQTPSHQVTQMGQEVILRCVPISNHLYFYWYRQILGQKVEFLVSFYNNEISEKSEIFDDQFSVERPDGSNFTLKIRSTKLEDSAMYFCASSPGGVARTEAFFGQGTRLTVV.

The CDR3 DNA reads as TGTGCCAGCAGCCCCAACGGGGTGGACTCTGGAAACACCATATATTTT. This encodes CASSPNGVDSGNTIYF. The chain joins TRBV7-2 to TRBJ1-3; D gene unclear. The CDR3 totals 16 residues. V dropped 5 bases and J dropped 0 bases, with 14 bases sitting between them. Germline V gene data show CDR1 as SGHTA and CDR2 as FQGNSA.

A remark on this clone: Other nucleotide sequences from this sample produce the same CDR3. V gene TRBV6-1 combines with J gene TRBJ2-7, with 8 bases lining up with TRBD1. This CDR3 spans 13 amino acids. Germline CDR1 and CDR2: MNHNS and SASEGT. Unmatched junction bases numbered 4, after V lost 6 bases and J lost 3 bases. In DNA form, the CDR3 reads TGTGCCAGCAGGGGGGACAGGCTCTACGAGCAGTACTTC. Its protein product is CASRGDRLYEQYF.

The sample holds one count of this clone. The chain carries TRBV28 and TRBJ2-3; 7 nucleotides align to TRBD2. Germline V lookup: CDR1 MDHEN, CDR2 SYDVKM. Germline trimming cut 8 bases from V and 5 bases from J; bases unmatched to any gene: 7. The CDR3 consists of 13 residues. For the CDR3, the DNA is TGTGCCAGCCTTGCGGGAGTTATAGATACGCAGTATTTT. Its protein is CASLAGVIDTQYF.

V gene TRBV12-5 combines with J gene TRBJ2-3, with a weak D call TRBD1 (5 bases). Deletions cut 2 bases from V and 11 bases from J, with 8 bases between. The CDR3 runs 11 residues. CDR1 and CDR2 from the germline V gene are LGHNT and FRNRAP. The chain's CDR3 is CASGLQGLQYF. CDR3 DNA: TGTGCTAGTGGTTTGCAGGGTTTGCAGTATTTT.

This chain connects TRBV28 to TRBJ2-7; D not certain. Germline CDR1 reads MDHEN; CDR2 reads SYDVKM. The CDR3 runs 12 residues. Trimming took off 6 bases at V and 6 bases at J, with 12 bases between the two ends. The CDR3 DNA sequence: TGTGCCAGCAGCCCGCCCCTGGTCGAGCAGTACTTC. It codes for CASSPPLVEQYF.

The chain links TRBV7-9 to TRBJ1-3; possible D gene TRBD1, 6 bases. CDR3 length: 14 residues. Germline assignment: CDR1 SEHNR and CDR2 FQNEAQ (reference sequence). The V and J ends lost 5 bases and 9 bases respectively, with 17 bases between them. The CDR3 DNA reads as TGTGCCAGCAGCCAACAGGGACCGAGTGGCACCATATATTTT. Translation gives CASSQQGPSGTIYF. The whole variable domain, remainder taken from reference TRBV7-9 and TRBJ1-3, is DTGVSQNPRHKITKRGQNVTFRCDPISEHNRLYWYRQTLGQGPEFLTYFQNEAQLEKSRLLSDRFSAERPKGSFSTLEIQRTEQGDSAMYLCASSQQGPSGTIYFGEGSWLTVV.